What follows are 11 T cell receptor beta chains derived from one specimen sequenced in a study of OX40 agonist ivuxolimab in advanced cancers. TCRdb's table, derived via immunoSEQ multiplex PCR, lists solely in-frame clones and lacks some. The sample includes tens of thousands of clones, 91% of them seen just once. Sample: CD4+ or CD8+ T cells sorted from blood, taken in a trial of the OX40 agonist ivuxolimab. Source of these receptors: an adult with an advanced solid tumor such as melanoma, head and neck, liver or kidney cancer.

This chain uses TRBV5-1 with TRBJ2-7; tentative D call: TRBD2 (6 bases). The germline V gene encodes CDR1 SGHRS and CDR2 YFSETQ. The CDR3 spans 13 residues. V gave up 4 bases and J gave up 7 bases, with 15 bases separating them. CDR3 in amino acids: CASSEGGVGEQYF. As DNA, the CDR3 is TGCGCCAGCAGCGAAGGCGGGGTGGGGGAGCAGTACTTC. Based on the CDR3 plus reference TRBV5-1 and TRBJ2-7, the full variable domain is KAGVTQTPRYLIKTRGQQVTLSCSPISGHRSVSWYQQTPGQGLQFLFEYFSETQRNKGNFPGRFSGRQFSNSRSEMNVSTLELGDSALYLCASSEGGVGEQYFGPGTRLTVT.

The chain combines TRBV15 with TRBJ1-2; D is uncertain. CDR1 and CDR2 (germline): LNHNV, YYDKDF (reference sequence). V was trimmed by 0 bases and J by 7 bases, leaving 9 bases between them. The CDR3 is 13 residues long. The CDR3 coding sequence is TGTGCCACCAGCAGAGAATTTCAGGCTGGCTACACCTTC. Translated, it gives CATSREFQAGYTF.

This CDR3 is CASSSRGLGRYEQYF. The CDR3 DNA sequence: TGTGCCAGCAGTTCCAGGGGCCTAGGACGCTACGAGCAGTACTTC. The J gene is TRBJ2-7, the V gene TRBV27; D might be TRBD1 (6 bases). Between the trimmed V and J ends, which lost 4 bases and 3 bases, there was a span of 16 bases. The germline V gene has CDR1 MNHEY and CDR2 SMNVEV (reference sequence). This CDR3 contains 15 residues.

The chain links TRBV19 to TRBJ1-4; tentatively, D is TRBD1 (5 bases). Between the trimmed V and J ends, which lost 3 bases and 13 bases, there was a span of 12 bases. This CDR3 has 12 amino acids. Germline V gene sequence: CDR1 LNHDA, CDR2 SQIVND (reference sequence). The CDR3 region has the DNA TGTGCCAGTAGTATGGTGTCGGGGCGACTGTTTTTT. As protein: CASSMVSGRLFF.

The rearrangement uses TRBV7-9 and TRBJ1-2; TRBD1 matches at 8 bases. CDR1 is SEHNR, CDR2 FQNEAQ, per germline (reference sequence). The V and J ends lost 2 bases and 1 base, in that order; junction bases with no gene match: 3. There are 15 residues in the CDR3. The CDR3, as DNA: TGTGCCAGCAGCTTAACGACAGGGGTTAACTATGGCTACACCTTC. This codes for CASSLTTGVNYGYTF.

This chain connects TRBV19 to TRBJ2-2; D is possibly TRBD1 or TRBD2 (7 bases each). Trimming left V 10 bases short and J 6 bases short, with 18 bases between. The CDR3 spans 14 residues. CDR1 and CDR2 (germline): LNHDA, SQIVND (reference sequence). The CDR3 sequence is CATRRAGGAGELFF. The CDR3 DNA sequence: TGTGCCACTCGTCGGGCAGGGGGGGCCGGGGAGCTGTTTTTT.

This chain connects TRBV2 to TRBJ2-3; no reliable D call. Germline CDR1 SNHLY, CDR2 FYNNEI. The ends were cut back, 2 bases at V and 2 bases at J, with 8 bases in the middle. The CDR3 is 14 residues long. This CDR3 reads CASSEFVDTDTQYF. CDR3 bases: TGTGCCAGCAGTGAATTTGTGGACACAGATACGCAGTATTTT. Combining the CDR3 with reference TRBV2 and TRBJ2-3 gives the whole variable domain EPEVTQTPSHQVTQMGQEVILRCVPISNHLYFYWYRQILGQKVEFLVSFYNNEISEKSEIFDDQFSVERPDGSNFTLKIRSTKLEDSAMYFCASSEFVDTDTQYFGPGTRLTVL.

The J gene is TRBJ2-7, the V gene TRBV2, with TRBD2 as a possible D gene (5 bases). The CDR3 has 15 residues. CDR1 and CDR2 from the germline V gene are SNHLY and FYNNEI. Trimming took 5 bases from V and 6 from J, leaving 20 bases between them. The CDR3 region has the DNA TGTGCCAGCAGTTCCCTAGCCTCCTCCGGCCGCGAGCAGTACTTC. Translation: CASSSLASSGREQYF.

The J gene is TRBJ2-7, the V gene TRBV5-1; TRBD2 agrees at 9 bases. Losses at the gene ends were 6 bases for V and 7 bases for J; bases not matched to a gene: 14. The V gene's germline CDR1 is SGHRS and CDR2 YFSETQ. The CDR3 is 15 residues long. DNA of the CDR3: TGCGCCAGCACCCCTAGGGTAGCGGGAGCGGGTGAGCAGTACTTC. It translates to CASTPRVAGAGEQYF.

In DNA, the CDR3 is TGTGCCAGCAGTGCCACCGGGACAGGTTTATATGGCTACACCTTC. Translation gives CASSATGTGLYGYTF. The chain recombines TRBV28 with TRBJ1-2; 8 nucleotides line up with TRBD1. This CDR3 has 15 residues. Germline CDR1 is MDHEN and CDR2 is SYDVKM. The trim removed 5 bases at V and 5 bases at J, leaving 10 bases unmatched.

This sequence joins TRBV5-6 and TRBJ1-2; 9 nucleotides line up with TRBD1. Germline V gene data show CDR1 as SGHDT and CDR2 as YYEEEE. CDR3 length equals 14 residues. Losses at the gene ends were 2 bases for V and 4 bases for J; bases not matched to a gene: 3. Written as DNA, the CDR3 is TGTGCCAGCAGCTTACCGACAGGGGGCTATGGCTACACCTTC. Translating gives CASSLPTGGYGYTF.